This entry is about one TCR beta chain. Compared with germline, one end of the junction differs, possibly owing to a read error. In the study's own analysis: Amplification of reference gene primers was used by the study to estimate nucleated cell counts. The protocol was immunoSEQ multiplex PCR, while the TCRdb copy is restricted to in-frame clones and leaves out a portion. Clone size and V and J calls were adopted from that table, with D and trimming inferred from the DNA. The table has under 250,000 clones, 92% seen once. Seattle enrolled patients during active infection and tracked them longitudinally. The record originates from a study of blood T cell repertoires in COVID-19. Looking at the study overall: Both acute and convalescent COVID-19 samples were obtained from the United States, Italy and Spain. Sample material is recorded as cDNA or gDNA derived from T cells, B-cell-depleted T cells, or PBMCs.

This CDR3 has 12 residues. Per germline, CDR1 LGHDT and CDR2 YNNKEL (reference sequence). The sample consisted of peripheral blood. The TCR comes from a man aged 55-75 years with COVID-19, enrolled during active disease. The gene calls are TRBV3-1 (or the pseudogene TRBV3-2) and TRBJ1-1; TRBD1 agrees at 8 bases. CDR3 sequence (DNA): TGTGCCAGCAGCCCCGATAGGGACAGGCGGATCTTT. It codes for CASSPDRDRRIF.